A single sample is the source of the 22 T cell receptor beta chains below, sequenced in a study of cytomegalovirus exposure and HLA in healthy donors. This PCR relied on a set of 60 Vbeta primers and 13 Jbeta primers. Some clones are missing from TCRdb's copy, which holds only in-frame ones; the method was immunoSEQ multiplex PCR. The sample holds around 97,000 clones, less than 10% seen once. Sequenced sample: PBMCs. All receptors derive from a man in his forties or fifties in good health and CMV-seropositive.

This clone was recorded a few times. The chain couples TRBV5-1 to TRBJ2-3; the match to TRBD2 covers 14 bases. CDR3 length: 16 residues. Looked up from germline, CDR1 is SGHRS and CDR2 is YFSETQ. V shed 2 bases, J shed 9 bases, and the junction held 8 bases outside the gene matches. The CDR3 DNA reads TGCGCCAGCAGCTTCCCCGGGACTAGCGGGAGCCGAACGCAGTATTTT. It yields the protein CASSFPGTSGSRTQYF. Using reference TRBV5-1 and TRBJ2-3 for the parts outside the CDR3, the full variable domain is KAGVTQTPRYLIKTRGQQVTLSCSPISGHRSVSWYQQTPGQGLQFLFEYFSETQRNKGNFPGRFSGRQFSNSRSEMNVSTLELGDSALYLCASSFPGTSGSRTQYFGPGTRLTVL.

The genes are TRBV9 and TRBJ2-1, with 9 bases identical to TRBD2. Per germline, CDR1 SGDLS and CDR2 YYNGEE. Trimming removed 5 bases from V and 8 bases from J; junction bases left unmatched: 11. This CDR3 contains 15 residues. The CDR3 is CASSDLGLARDEQFF. The DNA for the CDR3 is TGTGCCAGCAGTGACCTGGGACTAGCTCGCGATGAGCAGTTCTTC. The variable domain in full, with the rest retrieved from reference TRBV9 and TRBJ2-1, is DSGVTQTPKHLITATGQRVTLRCSPRSGDLSVYWYQQSLDQGLQFLIQYYNGEERAKGNILERFSAQQFPDLHSELNLSSLELGDSALYFCASSDLGLARDEQFFGPGTRLTVL.

The CDR3 DNA reads as TGTGCCAGTCGCGTAAGAGAGCGGGACTATGGCTACACCTTC. It translates to CASRVRERDYGYTF. This chain links TRBV19 with TRBJ1-2; no definite D call. The CDR3 contains 14 residues. Trimming cost V 8 bases and J 3 bases, with 16 bases left between them. Looked up from germline, CDR1 is LNHDA and CDR2 is SQIVND (reference sequence). Full variable domain (remainder filled in from reference TRBV19 and TRBJ1-2): DGGITQSPKYLFRKEGQNVTLSCEQNLNHDAMYWYRQDPGQGLRLIYYSQIVNDFQKGDIAEGYSVSREKKESFPLTVTSAQKNPTAFYLCASRVRERDYGYTFGSGTRLTVV.

The chain joins TRBV9 to TRBJ2-7; D remains unclear. The CDR3 contains 14 residues. Looked up from germline, CDR1 is SGDLS and CDR2 is YYNGEE. Trimming removed 3 bases from V and 0 bases from J, with 10 bases in between. The CDR3, as DNA: TGTGCCAGCAGCGAGGTGGAGAGCTCCTACGAGCAGTACTTC. Translated, it gives CASSEVESSYEQYF.

The V and J genes are TRBV19 and TRBJ1-2; 11 bases fit TRBD1. Germline V gives CDR1 LNHDA, CDR2 SQIVND (reference sequence). The length of the CDR3 is 16 residues. Trimming removed 6 bases from V and 6 bases from J; junction bases left unmatched: 12. CDR3 DNA: TGTGCCAGTAGCCTCCCGCGGACAGGGGGCGCAAATGGCTACACCTTC. It yields the protein CASSLPRTGGANGYTF. The complete variable domain, with remaining parts taken from reference TRBV19 and TRBJ1-2, reads DGGITQSPKYLFRKEGQNVTLSCEQNLNHDAMYWYRQDPGQGLRLIYYSQIVNDFQKGDIAEGYSVSREKKESFPLTVTSAQKNPTAFYLCASSLPRTGGANGYTFGSGTRLTVV.

The chain has TRBV29-1 and TRBJ2-1; TRBD2 agrees at 11 bases. Germline CDR1 and CDR2: SQVTM and ANQGSEA. CDR3 length: 16 residues. Unmatched junction bases numbered 16, after V lost 8 bases and J lost 7 bases. Here the CDR3 reads CSPGGTTSGSRNEQFF. CDR3 DNA: TGCAGCCCCGGGGGGACCACTAGCGGGAGCCGAAATGAGCAGTTCTTC.

In its sample, this clone was seen a few times. The rearrangement uses TRBV5-1 and TRBJ2-3, with a possible D match to TRBD2 (5 bases). The ends were cut back, 4 bases at V and 1 base at J, with 10 bases in the middle. Looked up from germline, CDR1 is SGHRS and CDR2 is YFSETQ. CDR3 length equals 14 residues. CDR3 nucleotide sequence: TGCGCCAGCAGCCCGGAGAGGGGCACAGATACGCAGTATTTT. Protein: CASSPERGTDTQYF. The full variable domain, completed using reference TRBV5-1 and TRBJ2-3, is KAGVTQTPRYLIKTRGQQVTLSCSPISGHRSVSWYQQTPGQGLQFLFEYFSETQRNKGNFPGRFSGRQFSNSRSEMNVSTLELGDSALYLCASSPERGTDTQYFGPGTRLTVL.

The CDR3 sequence is CASSLQGLFNSPLHF. The CDR3 nucleotides are TGTGCCAGCAGCTTGCAGGGCCTATTCAATTCACCCCTCCACTTT. This sequence joins TRBV7-9 and TRBJ1-6, with D perhaps TRBD1 (5 bases). Trimming cost V 3 bases and J 7 bases, with 13 bases left between them. This CDR3 contains 15 residues. Germline V gives CDR1 SEHNR, CDR2 FQNEAQ (reference sequence).

The chain couples TRBV7-9 to TRBJ2-5, with 9 bases aligning to TRBD2. Germline values: CDR1 SEHNR, CDR2 FQNEAQ (reference sequence). The trim removed 3 bases at V and 0 bases at J, leaving 2 bases unmatched. The CDR3 sequence is 15 residues long. The CDR3 protein is CASSFLAGNQETQYF. The DNA for the CDR3 is TGTGCCAGCAGCTTTCTAGCGGGGAACCAAGAGACCCAGTACTTC.

V and J are TRBV19 and TRBJ1-1; a weak D match, TRBD1 (5 bases). CDR3 length: 14 amino acids. V shed 7 bases and J shed 4 bases, with 16 bases lying between them. Germline CDR1 and CDR2: LNHDA and SQIVND (reference sequence). CDR3 DNA: TGTGCCAGTACTTCAACAGGTTACATCACTGAAGCTTTCTTT. Protein sequence: CASTSTGYITEAFF.

The chain has TRBV10-1 and TRBJ1-1; D ambiguous. Germline values: CDR1 WNHNN, CDR2 SYGVQD (reference sequence). The ends were cut back, 4 bases at V and 4 bases at J, with 13 bases in the middle. CDR3 length: 14 amino acids. The CDR3 is CASSVSEVATEAFF. The CDR3 DNA reads as TGCGCCAGCAGTGTTTCGGAGGTAGCCACTGAAGCTTTCTTT.

The rearrangement uses TRBV25-1 and TRBJ1-1; D is unresolved. Trimming removed 3 bases from V and 1 base from J, with 9 bases in between. CDR3 length: 14 amino acids. Per the germline V gene, CDR1 is MGHDK and CDR2 is SYGVNS. CDR3 amino acids: CASSDRHTNTEAFF. The CDR3 DNA reads TGTGCCAGCAGTGATCGACATACGAACACTGAAGCTTTCTTT. Drawing the rest from reference TRBV25-1 and TRBJ1-1, the complete variable domain is EADIYQTPRYLVIGTGKKITLECSQTMGHDKMYWYQQDPGMELHLIHYSYGVNSTEKGDLSSESTVSRIRTEHFPLTLESARPSHTSQYLCASSDRHTNTEAFFGQGTRLTVV.

This clone has only a few counts. V and J are TRBV5-1 and TRBJ1-1, with D maybe TRBD1 (5 bases). V was clipped by 8 bases and J by 2 bases, with 13 bases between them. Germline values: CDR1 SGHRS, CDR2 YFSETQ. The CDR3 is 13 residues long. Here the CDR3 reads CASTWGENTEAFF. CDR3 in DNA: TGCGCCAGTACCTGGGGCGAAAACACTGAAGCTTTCTTT.

This clone was observed a few times. The chain carries TRBV6-1 and TRBJ1-3; D is uncertain. V was shortened by 10 bases and J by 1 base, with 14 bases between the two germline ends. The germline V gene encodes CDR1 MNHNS and CDR2 SASEGT. CDR3 length: 14 residues. This chain's CDR3 is CATAISLSGNTIYF. The CDR3 nucleotides are TGTGCCACGGCCATTAGCTTGTCTGGAAACACCATATATTTT.

This chain uses TRBV5-6 with TRBJ1-5; TRBD1 might be the D (5 bases). The V gene lost 3 bases and the J gene lost 3 bases, with 16 bases spanning the gap. The CDR3 extends over 16 amino acids. The germline V gene encodes CDR1 SGHDT and CDR2 YYEEEE. This CDR3 is CASSWRGRGNNQPQHF. Here the CDR3 DNA reads TGTGCCAGCAGCTGGAGGGGCCGGGGGAACAATCAGCCCCAGCATTTT.

This clone was seen more than once but under ten times. The chain employs TRBV5-1 and TRBJ1-1; 7 bases align to TRBD1. The CDR3 sequence is 14 residues long. From germline, CDR1 is SGHRS and CDR2 YFSETQ. The junction had 11 bases not matched to a gene; V was cut back by 5 bases and J by 7 bases. This CDR3 is CASRRDQGVNEAFF. The CDR3 DNA sequence: TGCGCCAGCAGGCGCGATCAGGGGGTCAATGAAGCTTTCTTT.

The chain is built from TRBV7-2 and TRBJ2-7, with no clear D. CDR1 is SGHTA and CDR2 is FQGNSA in the germline V gene. The CDR3 covers 12 residues. Trimming stripped 6 bases from V and 2 bases from J, with 8 bases between. The CDR3 sequence is CASSYSPYEQYF. The CDR3 DNA is TGTGCCAGCAGTTATAGCCCCTACGAGCAGTACTTC.

In this sample, this clone turned up a few times. J is TRBJ2-2 and V is TRBV11-2, with TRBD2 as a possible D gene (6 bases). The V end was cut by 5 bases, the J end by 1 base, with 11 bases between. The CDR3 runs 15 residues. From germline, CDR1 is SGHAT and CDR2 FQNNGV. The CDR3 sequence is CASSTSGRNTGELFF. DNA for the CDR3: TGTGCCAGCAGCACCAGCGGGCGGAACACCGGGGAGCTGTTTTTT.

This clone was counted only a few times. Different DNA sequences within this sample yield the same CDR3. V gene TRBV7-9 combines with J gene TRBJ2-7, with 8 bases identical to TRBD1. CDR3 length: 14 amino acids. The trim removed 5 bases at V and 4 bases at J, leaving 7 bases unmatched. The germline CDR1 and CDR2 sequences are SEHNR and FQNEAQ (reference sequence). The CDR3 nucleotides are TGTGCCAGCAGCCCCCGTGACAGGGGTTACGAGCAGTACTTC. Translating gives CASSPRDRGYEQYF.

This clone came up a few times. The chain is built from TRBV5-1 and TRBJ1-2; TRBD1 aligns across 12 bases. The ends lost 4 bases at V and 6 bases at J; junction bases unmatched: 7. The germline CDR1 and CDR2 sequences are SGHRS and YFSETQ. This CDR3 has 15 amino acids. The CDR3 loop reads CASSPHGTGGNGYTF. CDR3 DNA: TGCGCCAGCAGCCCCCACGGGACAGGGGGCAATGGCTACACCTTC.

This chain connects TRBV2 to TRBJ1-1; 7 positions agree with TRBD1. Germline CDR1 reads SNHLY; CDR2 reads FYNNEI. The CDR3 consists of 14 residues. V gave up 4 bases and J gave up 3 bases; unmatched junction bases: 5. CDR3 DNA: TGTGCCAGCAGTGGAAACAGGGGAGACACTGAAGCTTTCTTT. Its protein product is CASSGNRGDTEAFF. The variable domain in full, with the rest retrieved from reference TRBV2 and TRBJ1-1, is EPEVTQTPSHQVTQMGQEVILRCVPISNHLYFYWYRQILGQKVEFLVSFYNNEISEKSEIFDDQFSVERPDGSNFTLKIRSTKLEDSAMYFCASSGNRGDTEAFFGQGTRLTVV.

The rearrangement links TRBV10-3 to TRBJ2-5; a weak D match, TRBD2 (5 bases). The V end was cut by 4 bases, the J end by 2 bases, with 26 bases between. The CDR3 is 19 residues long. Germline CDR1 ENHRY, CDR2 SYGVKD. The CDR3 bases are TGTGCCATCAGTGGGGGTTGTTCGGCACAAAGGCGGAGGCAAGAGACCCAGTACTTC. As protein: CAISGGCSAQRRRQETQYF.